Below are 12 T cell receptor beta chains sequenced from a single sample in a study of T cell responses to AZD1222 COVID-19 vaccine. Assay used: immunoSEQ multiplex PCR; TCRdb lists only in-frame clones, some missing. The sample includes around 140,000 clones, around nine tenths seen only once; the top ten take 5%. Material: peripheral blood, obtained on day 0 of AZD1222 vaccination. These receptors came from an adult in good health.

In this sample, this clone turned up once. The chain recombines TRBV6-5 with TRBJ1-2; 7 bases are shared with TRBD1. Germline CDR1 reads MNHEY; CDR2 reads SVGAGI. Germline trimming cut 6 bases from V and 7 bases from J; bases unmatched to any gene: 11. The CDR3 totals 14 residues. DNA of the CDR3: TGTGCCAGCAGCAGGAAACAGGGGCTGGGTGGCTACACCTTC. It is translated as CASSRKQGLGGYTF.

The rearrangement joins TRBV6-1 to TRBJ1-4, with a possible D match to TRBD1 (5 bases). Germline V lookup: CDR1 MNHNS, CDR2 SASEGT. Trimming shortened V by 2 bases and J by 5 bases, and 15 bases separated the two germline ends. This CDR3 has 16 residues. DNA for the CDR3: TGTGCCAGCAGTGAAATGTACGCAGGGCGAAATGAAAAACTGTTTTTT. Residues: CASSEMYAGRNEKLFF.

This sequence joins TRBV7-6 and TRBJ2-3; perhaps TRBD2 as D (6 bases). Germline-derived CDR1 and CDR2 are SGHVS and FNYEAQ. V was trimmed by 5 bases and J by 0 bases, leaving 12 bases between them. The CDR3 consists of 15 residues. The CDR3 DNA is TGTGCCAGCAGCCTGGGGGGACCTAGCACAGATACGCAGTATTTT. Its translation: CASSLGGPSTDTQYF.

This clone was seen once. This rearrangement joins TRBV12-3 or TRBV12-4 to TRBJ1-1; D may be TRBD1 (6 bases). The V gene lost 3 bases and the J gene lost 4 bases, with 9 bases spanning the gap. The CDR3 is 13 amino acids. CDR3 residues: CASSLGGPTEAFF. CDR3 in DNA: TGTGCCAGCAGTTTGGGGGGCCCCACTGAAGCTTTCTTT.

V gene TRBV6-6 combines with J gene TRBJ2-1; TRBD2 aligns across 8 bases. The CDR3 runs 12 residues. Germline trimming cut 0 bases from V and 15 bases from J; bases unmatched to any gene: 4. The V gene's germline CDR1 is MNHNY and CDR2 SVGAGI (reference sequence). CDR3 coding DNA: TGTGCCAGCAGTTACTCCGGGACTAGTGCGTTCTTC. It yields the protein CASSYSGTSAFF.

This chain joins TRBV2 and TRBJ2-1; D possibly uses TRBD1 or TRBD2 (5 bases each). CDR3 length: 14 residues. The germline CDR1 and CDR2 sequences are SNHLY and FYNNEI. CDR3: CTISSGTTYNEQFF. The DNA for the CDR3 is TGTACCATCTCCTCCGGGACGACATACAATGAGCAGTTCTTC.

This sequence joins TRBV19 and TRBJ1-5; D unclear. The CDR3 length is 12 residues. The germline V gene has CDR1 LNHDA and CDR2 SQIVND (reference sequence). Trimming stripped 5 bases from V and 5 bases from J, with 7 bases between. The CDR3 here is CASSSRDQPQHF. The CDR3 nucleotides read TGTGCCAGTAGTTCTCGGGATCAGCCCCAGCATTTT.

This clone showed up just a few times. This rearrangement joins TRBV2 to TRBJ2-7; D unclear. CDR3 length equals 13 residues. CDR1 SNHLY and CDR2 FYNNEI come from the germline V gene. V was pared by 4 bases and J by 4 bases, with 11 bases between. The CDR3: CASSAPRTYEQYF. The CDR3, as DNA: TGTGCCAGCAGTGCTCCCCGGACGTACGAGCAGTACTTC.

The chain is built from TRBV19 and TRBJ2-1; TRBD2 matches 8 bases. The J segment lost 9 bases and the V segment lost 6 bases, leaving 4 bases of the junction unmatched. The length of the CDR3 is 12 residues. Germline V lookup: CDR1 LNHDA, CDR2 SQIVND (reference sequence). CDR3 protein: CASRYAGGEQFF. The CDR3, as DNA: TGTGCCAGTAGATACGCGGGGGGTGAGCAGTTCTTC.

V gene TRBV19 combines with J gene TRBJ1-1; D possibly corresponds to TRBD1 (5 bases). The CDR3 covers 15 residues. In germline, CDR1 is LNHDA, CDR2 SQIVND (reference sequence). Trimming took off 3 bases at V and 4 bases at J, with 15 bases between the two ends. CDR3 bases: TGTGCCAGTAGTATTTATGGGGCCTCGAGCACTGAAGCTTTCTTT. This translates into CASSIYGASSTEAFF.

The chain recombines TRBV19 with TRBJ2-2, with D maybe TRBD2 (6 bases). Looked up from germline, CDR1 is LNHDA and CDR2 is SQIVND (reference sequence). Trimming removed 8 bases at V and 0 bases at J, with 13 bases between. The CDR3 extends over 15 amino acids. CDR3 bases: TGTGCCAGTGCTCTGGGACTCACGAACACCGGGGAGCTGTTTTTT. This sequence encodes CASALGLTNTGELFF.

Here the CDR3 DNA reads TGTGCCAGCGCGCAGGCCTACGAGCAGTACTTC. Its protein product is CASAQAYEQYF. The chain carries TRBV3-1 (or the pseudogene TRBV3-2) and TRBJ2-7; D not resolved. V was cut by 8 bases and J by 2 bases, with 7 bases left in between. The CDR3 loop spans 11 amino acids. Germline V gene data show CDR1 as LGHDT and CDR2 as YNNKEL (reference sequence).